This T cell receptor beta chain was found in a study of blood T cell repertoires in COVID-19. Turning to the study itself: The United States, Italy and Spain were the sources of the acute and convalescent COVID-19 samples.

The protocol was immunoSEQ multiplex PCR, while the TCRdb copy is restricted to in-frame clones and leaves out a portion. The table includes fewer than 15,000 clones, 85% to 90% detected once. This clonotype was obtained from a human donor with active COVID-19. The donor label of this sample is uncertain. Source material: peripheral blood.

The CDR3 protein is CASSQPLGPEELFF. The CDR3 DNA reads as TGTGCCAGCAGTCAACCGTTGGGGCCGGAGGAGCTGTTTTTT. The genes are TRBV28 and TRBJ2-2; D perhaps matches TRBD1 (5 bases). Trimming stripped 5 bases from V and 10 bases from J, with 17 bases between. CDR1 is MDHEN, CDR2 SYDVKM, per germline. The CDR3 consists of 14 residues.